The 23 T cell receptor beta chains below all came from one sample that was sequenced in a study of blood T cell repertoires in COVID-19. The assay was immunoSEQ multiplex PCR, and TCRdb's table has in-frame clones only and misses some. The sample holds about 360,000 clones, about 88% seen once. Sequenced input: peripheral blood. These receptors all stem from a woman in her sixties with COVID-19, enrolled during active disease.

The chain joins TRBV18 to TRBJ2-7, with 9 bases that match TRBD1. Trimming cost V 6 bases and J 2 bases; bases outside gene matches: 11. The germline V gene encodes CDR1 KGHSH and CDR2 LQKENI. This CDR3 region has 16 residues. In nucleotides, the CDR3 is TGTGCCAGCTCCTTTACCGGGACAGGGATGACCTACGAGCAGTACTTC. It is translated as CASSFTGTGMTYEQYF.

V and J are TRBV11-2 and TRBJ1-2; TRBD1 agrees at 8 bases. The CDR3 consists of 18 residues. With V trimmed by 1 base and J by 6 bases, 16 bases remained unmatched. Germline CDR1 SGHAT, CDR2 FQNNGV. DNA of the CDR3: TGTGCCAGCAGCTTAGCTTTCCAGTCTTTCCCAGGGGGCGATGGCTACACCTTC. Protein sequence: CASSLAFQSFPGGDGYTF. The full variable domain, in which reference TRBV11-2 and TRBJ1-2 provide the parts outside the CDR3, is EAGVAQSPRYKIIEKRQSVAFWCNPISGHATLYWYQQILGQGPKLLIQFQNNGVVDDSQLPKDRFSAERLKGVDSTLKIQPAKLEDSAVYLCASSLAFQSFPGGDGYTFGSGTRLTVV.

The chain has TRBV5-1 and TRBJ1-2; D remains unclear. The length of the CDR3 is 14 residues. Trimming took off 2 bases at V and 1 base at J, with 9 bases between the two ends. Germline assignment: CDR1 SGHRS and CDR2 YFSETQ. DNA of the CDR3: TGCGCCAGCAGCTTAGCGGGCCTTAACTATGGCTACACCTTC. The encoded protein is CASSLAGLNYGYTF.

V is TRBV18 and J is TRBJ1-3; tentative D call: TRBD1 (6 bases). Trimming removed 1 base from V and 0 bases from J, with 16 bases in between. The CDR3 consists of 18 residues. Germline loops: CDR1 KGHSH, CDR2 LQKENI. CDR3 in DNA: TGTGCCAGCTCACCACAGGCAGGGGCTTATTACTCTGGAAACACCATATATTTT. Encoded protein: CASSPQAGAYYSGNTIYF.

CDR3 in amino acids: CASSMRASGNTIYF. The CDR3 bases are TGTGCCAGTAGTATGAGAGCCTCTGGAAACACCATATATTTT. The chain uses TRBV19 and TRBJ1-3; D not certain. Germline-derived CDR1 and CDR2 are LNHDA and SQIVND (reference sequence). The CDR3 has 14 residues. With 3 bases removed from V and 0 bases from J, the gap between germline ends came to 6 bases.

V and J are TRBV7-9 and TRBJ2-1, with D tentatively TRBD2 (5 bases). This CDR3 is built from 12 residues. The germline V and J ends were trimmed by 0 bases and 12 bases, with 9 bases remaining between them. The germline V gene encodes CDR1 SEHNR and CDR2 FQNEAQ (reference sequence). The CDR3 DNA follows: TGTGCCAGCAGCTTAGCGAGTGCGGGGCAGTTCTTC. It codes for CASSLASAGQFF.

This clone was detected only once. This chain joins TRBV11-2 and TRBJ2-5; tentatively, D is TRBD2 (5 bases). V dropped 1 base and J dropped 4 bases, with 13 bases sitting between them. The length of the CDR3 is 15 residues. Germline V gene data show CDR1 as SGHAT and CDR2 as FQNNGV. This CDR3 reads CASSLVRASTETQYF. CDR3 DNA: TGTGCCAGCAGCTTAGTCCGGGCTAGCACAGAGACCCAGTACTTC.

The sample holds a few counts of this clone. The gene calls are TRBV14 and TRBJ1-1; D gene ambiguous. Per germline, CDR1 SGHDN and CDR2 FVKESK. This CDR3 has 13 amino acids. The V and J ends lost 4 bases and 3 bases respectively, with 9 bases between them. CDR3 sequence (DNA): TGTGCCAGCAGCCGACATCAGGACACTGAAGCTTTCTTT. It specifies CASSRHQDTEAFF.

The genes are TRBV3-1 (or the pseudogene TRBV3-2) and TRBJ2-3; no definite D call. Per germline, CDR1 LGHDT and CDR2 YNNKEL (reference sequence). CDR3 length: 15 residues. Trimming took off 0 bases at V and 2 bases at J, with 9 bases between the two ends. In DNA form, the CDR3 reads TGTGCCAGCAGCCAAGAACACCACTACACAGATACGCAGTATTTT. As protein: CASSQEHHYTDTQYF.

J is TRBJ2-1 and V is TRBV25-1; tentatively, D is TRBD2 (6 bases). Germline CDR1 reads MGHDK; CDR2 reads SYGVNS. This CDR3 comprises 16 residues. V gave up 1 base and J gave up 0 bases, with 10 bases separating them. The CDR3 spells CASSESRGSSYNEQFF. The CDR3 DNA is TGTGCCAGCAGTGAATCGCGGGGTAGCTCCTACAATGAGCAGTTCTTC.

This chain uses TRBV19 with TRBJ1-1; 7 positions match TRBD1. The CDR3 has 14 residues. Germline V lookup: CDR1 LNHDA, CDR2 SQIVND (reference sequence). With 7 bases clipped from V and 5 bases from J, the junction kept 10 bases outside the gene matches. CDR3 DNA sequence: TGTGCCAGTAAACCGACAGGGCGTTGGACTGAAGCTTTCTTT. Protein: CASKPTGRWTEAFF.

This rearrangement joins TRBV6-4 to TRBJ2-3, with 7 bases identical to TRBD2. CDR3 length: 15 amino acids. The V gene's germline CDR1 is MRHNA and CDR2 SNTAGT. The V and J ends lost 2 bases and 2 bases, in that order; junction bases with no gene match: 4. Here the CDR3 DNA reads TGTGCCAGCAGTGACCGAGCGGGATCCACAGATACGCAGTATTTT. Translation: CASSDRAGSTDTQYF.

The chain recombines TRBV2 with TRBJ1-6, with D unclear. CDR1 is SNHLY, CDR2 FYNNEI, per germline. The CDR3 covers 13 residues. V gave up 7 bases and J gave up 10 bases, with 14 bases separating them. The CDR3 bases are TGTGCCAGCAAGGTTGAGGGATACTCACCCCTCCACTTT. Translating it yields CASKVEGYSPLHF.

The chain employs TRBV11-3 and TRBJ2-1, with 8 bases identical to TRBD2. Per germline, CDR1 SGHNT and CDR2 YENEEA. This CDR3 spans 15 amino acids. The V gene end was trimmed by 5 bases and the J gene end by 1 base; junction bases not matched to a gene: 4. The CDR3: CASSGLAQSYNEQFF. CDR3 sequence (DNA): TGTGCCAGCAGCGGACTAGCACAGTCCTACAATGAGCAGTTCTTC.

This chain connects TRBV10-3 to TRBJ1-5; 9 bases are shared with TRBD1. Germline loops: CDR1 ENHRY, CDR2 SYGVKD. The CDR3 sequence is 16 residues long. The V and J ends lost 0 bases and 5 bases, in that order; junction bases with no gene match: 5. CDR3 bases: TGTGCCATCAGTGAGTCACCGGGACAGGGCCATCAGCCCCAGCATTTT. This codes for CAISESPGQGHQPQHF.

The CDR3 is CASSYTGKGYEQYF. The CDR3 bases are TGTGCCAGCAGCTATACCGGGAAGGGCTACGAGCAGTACTTC. The chain uses TRBV11-2 and TRBJ2-7, with a tentative D call TRBD2 (5 bases). There are 14 residues in the CDR3. CDR1 SGHAT and CDR2 FQNNGV come from the germline V gene. V gave up 4 bases and J gave up 3 bases, with 13 bases separating them.

On this clone: Other DNA sequences of this sample code for an identical CDR3. The V and J genes are TRBV7-2 and TRBJ2-7, with TRBD1 matching over 7 bases. The V gene's germline CDR1 is SGHTA and CDR2 FQGNSA. Germline trimming cut 5 bases from V and 1 base from J; bases unmatched to any gene: 14. CDR3 length equals 17 residues. The CDR3 sequence: CASSLGPRTGRSYEQYF. The DNA for the CDR3 is TGTGCCAGCAGCCTAGGCCCACGGACAGGTCGGTCCTACGAGCAGTACTTC.

J is TRBJ2-7 and V is TRBV19; D remains ambiguous. Germline V CDR1 and CDR2: LNHDA, SQIVND (reference sequence). CDR3 length: 15 residues. V was shortened by 4 bases and J by 0 bases, with 13 bases between the two germline ends. This CDR3 reads CASSTSDNPSYEQYF. CDR3 nucleotides: TGTGCCAGTAGTACTTCCGACAATCCCTCCTACGAGCAGTACTTC. Drawing the rest from reference TRBV19 and TRBJ2-7, the complete variable domain is DGGITQSPKYLFRKEGQNVTLSCEQNLNHDAMYWYRQDPGQGLRLIYYSQIVNDFQKGDIAEGYSVSREKKESFPLTVTSAQKNPTAFYLCASSTSDNPSYEQYFGPGTRLTVT.

There are a few counts of this clone. The chain uses TRBV5-1 and TRBJ1-3; 7 positions match TRBD1. CDR3 length equals 14 residues. Germline CDR1 is SGHRS and CDR2 is YFSETQ. V was pared by 6 bases and J by 0 bases, with 3 bases of the junction left unmatched. CDR3 nucleotide sequence: TGCGCCAGCAAAGGGGGCGGCTCTGGAAACACCATATATTTT. Translation: CASKGGGSGNTIYF.

The rearrangement links TRBV27 to TRBJ2-3, with TRBD1 matching over 9 bases. J gave up 6 bases and V 0 bases, and 10 bases lay outside the gene matches. Germline-derived CDR1 and CDR2 are MNHEY and SMNVEV (reference sequence). The CDR3 has 17 amino acids. The CDR3 is CASSLSSTGGAPDTQYF. The CDR3 DNA reads as TGTGCCAGCAGTTTATCGTCGACAGGGGGGGCTCCGGATACGCAGTATTTT.

The rearrangement joins TRBV9 to TRBJ1-4; 8 bases align to TRBD1. The germline V gene has CDR1 SGDLS and CDR2 YYNGEE. The CDR3 runs to 15 residues. The J segment lost 2 bases and the V segment lost 4 bases, leaving 4 bases of the junction unmatched. The CDR3: CASSPGDRTNEKLFF. Written as DNA, the CDR3 is TGTGCCAGCAGCCCGGGGGACAGGACTAATGAAAAACTGTTTTTT.

This rearrangement joins TRBV29-1 to TRBJ2-1, with a possible D match to TRBD1 (6 bases). CDR1 and CDR2 (germline): SQVTM, ANQGSEA. Trimming cost V 6 bases and J 7 bases, with 13 bases left between them. CDR3 length: 12 residues. Here the CDR3 DNA reads TGCAGCGTGAGTCGAACAGGGAATGAGCAGTTCTTC. It is translated as CSVSRTGNEQFF.

The chain's CDR3 is CASSSRGDEQFF. Written as DNA, the CDR3 is TGTGCCAGCAGTTCCAGGGGCGATGAGCAGTTCTTC. V is TRBV6-5 and J is TRBJ2-1; the D gene is possibly TRBD1 (6 bases). The CDR3 is 12 amino acids. V was trimmed by 4 bases and J by 8 bases, leaving 9 bases between them. Germline CDR1 is MNHEY and CDR2 is SVGAGI.